This TCR beta chain emerged from a study of cytomegalovirus exposure and HLA in healthy donors. Study information: Early released data comprised about 90 million unique TCRs from HLA-typed donors. Broader study findings: An observed cluster of highly shared sequence variants was recorded as a likely sequencing artifact.

This clone was counted only a few times. Its antigen remains unidentified. With 60 Vbeta and 13 Jbeta primers, the PCR was carried out. Data came from immunoSEQ multiplex PCR; TCRdb stores just in-frame clones and leaves some out. Of over 150,000 clones in the sample, roughly four fifths were seen once. From germline, CDR1 is LNHDA and CDR2 SQIVND (reference sequence). The CDR3 has 17 residues. The trim removed 5 bases at V and 8 bases at J, leaving 17 bases unmatched. The clonotype was recovered from a woman aged 30 to 39 in good health and CMV-seropositive. Input material: PBMCs. V is TRBV19 and J is TRBJ2-1; 8 bases align to TRBD2. As DNA, the CDR3 is TGTGCCAGTAGTCCCCCCCGGTTAGCGGGAATCGGAGATGAGCAGTTCTTC. Translated: CASSPPRLAGIGDEQFF.